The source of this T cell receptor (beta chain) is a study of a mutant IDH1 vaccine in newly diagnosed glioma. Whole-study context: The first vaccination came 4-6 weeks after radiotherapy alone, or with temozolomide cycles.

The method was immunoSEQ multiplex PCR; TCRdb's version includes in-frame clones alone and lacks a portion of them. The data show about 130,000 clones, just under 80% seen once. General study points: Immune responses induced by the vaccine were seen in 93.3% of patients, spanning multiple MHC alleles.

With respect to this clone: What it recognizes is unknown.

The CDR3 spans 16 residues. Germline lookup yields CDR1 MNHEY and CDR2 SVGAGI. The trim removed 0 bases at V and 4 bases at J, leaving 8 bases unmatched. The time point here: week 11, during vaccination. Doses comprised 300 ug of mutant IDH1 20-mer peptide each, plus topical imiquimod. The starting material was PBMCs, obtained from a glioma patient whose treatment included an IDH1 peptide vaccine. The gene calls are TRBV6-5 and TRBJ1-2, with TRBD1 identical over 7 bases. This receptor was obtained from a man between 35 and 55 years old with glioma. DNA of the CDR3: TGTGCCAGCAGTTACTCTAGGACAGGCGGCAGCTATGGCTACACCTTC. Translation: CASSYSRTGGSYGYTF.